What follows describes a single TCR beta chain. TCRdb's table, derived via immunoSEQ multiplex PCR, lists solely in-frame clones and lacks some. The repertoire has 70,000 or so clones, 75% to 90% of them found once; the top ten carry about 16%. The data originate from a study of control samples from healthy donors and cancer patients. The CDR3 has 11 amino acids. Germline-derived CDR1 and CDR2 are MDHEN and SYDVKM. What was sequenced was blood. This rearrangement joins TRBV28 to TRBJ2-1; D remains ambiguous. This TCR was recovered from a middle-aged man in good health. The CDR3 spells CGSYENNEQFF. CDR3 DNA: TGTGGGTCCTATGAAAACAATGAGCAGTTCTTC.